This T cell receptor beta chain emerged from a study of T-cell reconstitution after alpha-beta-depleted transplantation in children. Study-wide results and limits: T-cell counts and diversity at one year post-transplant came mainly from newly produced T cells.

This clonotype was picked up a small number of times. Its cognate antigen is unknown. TCRbeta library construction was performed incorporating unique molecular identifiers. MiXCR, applied by TCRdb to the PCR reads, yields one record per CDR3 protein. Among some 300,000 distinct CDR3 sequences, over 9.5% were seen once, and the ten largest hold around 7.5%. The germline V gene has CDR1 SGHAT and CDR2 FQNNGV. The length of the CDR3 is 16 residues. V dropped 4 bases and J dropped 1 base, with 16 bases sitting between them. This sequence joins TRBV11-2 and TRBJ2-5, with D perhaps assigned TRBD1 or TRBD2 (8 bases each). This clonotype was sampled from a boy younger than two with acute myeloid leukemia, due to receive a stem cell transplant. Source: PBMCs, taken before TCRalphabeta/CD19-depleted stem cell transplant. CDR3 protein: CASSYGGDRFQETQYF. DNA for the CDR3: TGTGCCAGCAGCTACGGGGGGGACAGGTTCCAAGAGACCCAGTACTTC.